This entry features one T cell receptor (beta chain) sequence. Other DNA sequences of this sample code for an identical CDR3. This specimen comes from a study of Ad26.COV2.S vaccination and SARS-CoV-2 variants. Treatment denoted: 15 to 20 received Ad26.COV2.S at low or high dose, single or two shots; roughly five received placebo; per-sample allocation not given. Collection of samples fell on day 63 after the first vaccine or placebo injection. The protocol was immunoSEQ multiplex PCR, while the TCRdb copy is restricted to in-frame clones and leaves out a portion. The repertoire holds about 320,000 clones, approximately 80% seen once, with 2.1% in the top ten. Per the germline V gene, CDR1 is SNHLY and CDR2 is FYNNEI. Trimming cost V 5 bases and J 2 bases, with 9 bases left between them. CDR3 size: 13 residues.

The TCR originated in a person between 18 and 65 years old who received the Ad26.COV2.S COVID-19 vaccine or a placebo. The material was peripheral blood, obtained in a trial of Ad26.COV2.S vaccine versus placebo. This rearrangement joins TRBV2 to TRBJ1-2; tentatively, D is TRBD1 (5 bases). CDR3 sequence: CASSPDRNYGYTF. The CDR3 DNA reads as TGTGCCAGCAGTCCTGACAGAAACTATGGCTACACCTTC.